Below, 23 T cell receptor beta chains from the same sample are listed, as sequenced in a study of tumor-infiltrating lymphocytes in glioblastoma multiforme. Multiple V-beta primers and a C-beta primer amplified TCRB from RNA. TCRdb re-analysed the multiplex PCR reads in MiXCR, keeping a single row per CDR3 protein. The table has nearly 15,000 distinct CDR3 sequences, under 85% seen once; the top ten hold over 35%. The source material was brain tumor tissue. The receptors here all came from a male donor with glioblastoma.

V gene TRBV11-3 combines with J gene TRBJ2-5; D not resolved. This CDR3 is built from 16 residues. The V and J ends lost 6 bases and 2 bases respectively, with 19 bases between them. Germline loops: CDR1 SGHNT, CDR2 YENEEA. The DNA of the CDR3 is TGTGCCAGCAGTTTAAGACTCACCCCTGATCAAGAGACCCAGTACTTC. Its translation: CASSLRLTPDQETQYF.

This clonotype was recorded many times. The chain employs TRBV7-9 and TRBJ2-1; maybe TRBD1 (5 bases). This CDR3 has 14 amino acids. The V end was cut by 1 base, the J end by 4 bases, with 8 bases between. CDR1 is SEHNR and CDR2 is FQNEAQ in the germline V gene (reference sequence). CDR3 residues: CASSLGAGYNEQFF. CDR3 nucleotides: TGTGCCAGCAGCTTAGGTGCAGGGTACAATGAGCAGTTCTTC.

This clonotype has a count of ten or more. The CDR3 loop is CASSFGTSTDTGELFF. Written as DNA, the CDR3 is TGCGCCAGCAGCTTCGGGACTAGCACGGACACCGGGGAGCTGTTTTTT. V is TRBV5-1 and J is TRBJ2-2, with 9 bases aligning to TRBD2. The CDR3 has 16 amino acids. In germline, CDR1 is SGHRS, CDR2 YFSETQ. V lost 2 bases to trimming and J lost 3 bases; unmatched junction nucleotides: 5. Using reference TRBV5-1 and TRBJ2-2 for the parts outside the CDR3, the full variable domain is KAGVTQTPRYLIKTRGQQVTLSCSPISGHRSVSWYQQTPGQGLQFLFEYFSETQRNKGNFPGRFSGRQFSNSRSEMNVSTLELGDSALYLCASSFGTSTDTGELFFGEGSRLTVL.

Points on this clonotype: Sequence at one end of the junction differs from germline and may be a read error. The chain uses TRBV6-1 and TRBJ1-1; TRBD1 is a possible D gene (6 bases). The CDR3 runs 17 residues. Germline assignment: CDR1 MNHNS and CDR2 SASEGT. The CDR3 protein is CASSFRDIGYMNAEAFF. The CDR3, as DNA: TGTGCCAGCAGTTTCAGGGACATCGGATACATGAACGCTGAAGCTTTCTTT.

V is TRBV29-1 and J is TRBJ2-3; D might be TRBD1 (7 bases). V dropped 2 bases and J dropped 3 bases, with 21 bases sitting between them. Per germline, CDR1 SQVTM and CDR2 ANQGSEA. The CDR3 totals 17 residues. The CDR3 DNA follows: TGCAGCGTTGAATTCGCGGGACAGAAAAAATATACAGATACGCAGTATTTT. Translating gives CSVEFAGQKKYTDTQYF.

This sequence joins TRBV4-1 and TRBJ2-7; 9 bases are a match to TRBD1. The CDR3 loop spans 16 amino acids. The germline V gene encodes CDR1 MGHRA and CDR2 YSYEKL. V shed 0 bases and J 3 bases; nucleotides not matched to a gene: 6. The CDR3 bases are TGCGCCAGCAGCCAAGAACGAGGGACAGGGAACTACGAGCAGTACTTC. The encoded protein is CASSQERGTGNYEQYF.

The table lists this clonotype with a few counts. The junction and the germline gene differ at one end; a read error may be behind it. This sequence joins TRBV7-9 and TRBJ2-1, with D possibly being TRBD1 or TRBD2 (7 bases each). The germline V gene has CDR1 SEHNR and CDR2 FQNEAQ (reference sequence). The CDR3 has 16 amino acids. CDR3 loop: CAISSTGEGTYNEQFF. The CDR3 DNA is TGTGCCATCAGCTCTACAGGGGAGGGGACCTACAATGAGCAGTTCTTC.

This clonotype was picked up one time. V and J are TRBV5-1 and TRBJ2-7, with 13 bases identical to TRBD2. The J segment lost 3 bases and the V segment lost 8 bases, leaving 8 bases of the junction unmatched. Germline V CDR1 and CDR2: SGHRS, YFSETQ. The CDR3 spans 15 residues. The CDR3 DNA reads as TGCGCCAGAAGCCTCGGGACTAGCGGGAACTACGAGCAGTACTTC. Its translation: CARSLGTSGNYEQYF.

This clonotype was counted only a few times. One end of the junction does not line up with germline, which may come from a read error. V is TRBV30 and J is TRBJ1-5; D gene uncertain. Germline CDR1 GTSNPN, CDR2 SVGIG (reference sequence). This CDR3 contains 12 residues. The CDR3 DNA reads TGTGCCCGGAGTCTCGGCAGTCAGCCCCAGCATTTT. Amino acids: CARSLGSQPQHF.

In regard to this clonotype: Just one base apart from a much larger clone, this may be a read error. The chain uses TRBV2 and TRBJ1-5; D might be TRBD1 (5 bases). This CDR3 has 17 amino acids. In germline, CDR1 is SNHLY, CDR2 FYNNEI. CDR3 residues: CGSSGDSISVGNQPQHF. DNA of the CDR3: TGTGGCAGTAGTGGGGACTCCATCTCAGTAGGCAATCAGCCCCAGCATTTT. The full variable domain, with the rest looked up from reference TRBV2 and TRBJ1-5, is EPEVTQTPSHQVTQMGQEVILRCVPISNHLYFYWYRQILGQKVEFLVSFYNNEISEKSEIFDDQFSVERPDGSNFTLKIRSTKLEDSAMYFCGSSGDSISVGNQPQHFGDGTRLSIL.

Of note for this clonotype: No conserved phenylalanine or tryptophan is present at the end of the CDR3, so a read error is the likely explanation. The limits of the CDR3 on the DNA are not certain, so only TCRdb's listed CDR3 is given. The gene calls are TRBV28 and TRBJ2-5. The CDR3 comprises 16 residues, both ends counted. The germline gives CDR1 MDHEN, CDR2 SYDVKM. CDR3 sequence: CASSSTAYMVQETHYL.

The rearrangement uses TRBV11-3 and TRBJ2-3; 7 nucleotides align to TRBD2. Unmatched junction bases numbered 8, after V lost 1 base and J lost 7 bases. Germline lookup yields CDR1 SGHNT and CDR2 YENEEA. The CDR3 covers 15 residues. The CDR3 DNA reads TGTGCCAGCAGCTTAGGGACTAGTTCTGCAAATACGCAGTATTTT. This encodes CASSLGTSSANTQYF. Full variable domain (remainder filled in from reference TRBV11-3 and TRBJ2-3): EAGVVQSPRYKIIEKKQPVAFWCNPISGHNTLYWYLQNLGQGPELLIRYENEEAVDDSQLPKDRFSAERLKGVDSTLKIQPAELGDSAVYLCASSLGTSSANTQYFGPGTRLTVL.

This clonotype was found once. The chain has TRBV11-2 and TRBJ1-3; D remains ambiguous. The length of the CDR3 is 13 residues. V was pared by 5 bases and J by 9 bases, with 14 bases between. CDR1 and CDR2 from the germline V gene are SGHAT and FQNNGV. Here the CDR3 DNA reads TGTGCCAGCAGCCCGGGCCCCGGAGGCACCATATATTTT. As protein: CASSPGPGGTIYF.

As concerns this clonotype: One junction end does not reproduce the germline sequence, and a read error may be involved. This sequence joins TRBV30 and TRBJ2-3, with D maybe TRBD1 (6 bases). The DNA end lines up better with TRBJ1-5; the J call may be wrong. Per germline, CDR1 GTSNPN and CDR2 SVGIG (reference sequence). The length of the CDR3 is 15 residues. CDR3 nucleotide sequence: TGTACCTGGAGTGTACGGGGGCCCCACTCAGATACGCAGCATTTT. Translation gives CTWSVRGPHSDTQHF.

Only one count was recorded for this clonotype. With a much larger clone just one base away, this may be a read error. The rearrangement uses TRBV5-6 and TRBJ2-1; D ambiguous. Trimming removed 2 bases at V and 10 bases at J, with 10 bases between. CDR1 is SGHDT and CDR2 is YYEEEE in the germline V gene. This CDR3 spans 12 amino acids. The CDR3 DNA reads TGTGCCAGCAGCTTTGGGTCGGAAGAGCAGTTCTTC. Protein: CASSFGSEEQFF.

This clonotype is judged medium-sized. The chain joins TRBV5-6 to TRBJ2-7; maybe TRBD2 (5 bases). The V gene lost 1 base and the J gene lost 5 bases, with 10 bases spanning the gap. Germline assignment: CDR1 SGHDT and CDR2 YYEEEE. This CDR3 is built from 13 residues. This CDR3 is CASSLTSLHEQYF. The CDR3 region has the DNA TGTGCCAGCAGCTTGACTAGTCTCCACGAGCAGTACTTC.

By frequency in the sample, this clonotype is large. This sequence joins TRBV11-3 and TRBJ2-1; 7 bases match TRBD2. The CDR3 is 16 amino acids. V was pared by 0 bases and J by 6 bases, with 8 bases of the junction left unmatched. Germline V gene sequence: CDR1 SGHNT, CDR2 YENEEA. The CDR3 reads CASSLETSELSNEQFF. The CDR3 DNA reads TGTGCCAGCAGCTTAGAAACTAGCGAACTTTCCAATGAGCAGTTCTTC.

The chain employs TRBV11-2 and TRBJ2-7; D is unresolved. This CDR3 region has 15 residues. Trimming pared 2 bases from V and 3 bases from J, leaving 14 bases between. CDR1 and CDR2 from the germline V gene are SGHAT and FQNNGV. CDR3 region: CASSLSASFLYEQYF. CDR3 sequence (DNA): TGTGCCAGCAGCTTAAGTGCCAGCTTCCTCTACGAGCAGTACTTC.

As for this clonotype: It is likely a read error, because the conserved phenylalanine at the end of the CDR3 is missing. The rearrangement links TRBV11-2 to TRBJ2-1, with D tentatively TRBD1 (6 bases). The CDR3 length is 13 residues. Germline V lookup: CDR1 SGHAT, CDR2 FQNNGV. Here the CDR3 reads CASSIDRGNVQFC. The CDR3 DNA follows: TGTGCCAGCAGCATAGATAGGGGGAATGTGCAGTTCTGC.

This clonotype was seen more than once but under ten times. A read error is possible here, since a much larger clone lies one base away. The gene calls are TRBV7-3 and TRBJ2-2; TRBD1 agrees at 9 bases. The germline gives CDR1 SGHTA, CDR2 FQGTGA. Trimming at V came to 5 bases and at J to 4 bases, leaving 5 bases not matched to a gene. There are 15 residues in the CDR3. The CDR3 protein is CASSRQGGCTGELFF. In DNA form, the CDR3 reads TGTGCCAGCAGCAGACAGGGGGGGTGCACCGGGGAGCTGTTTTTT.

The genes are TRBV11-2 and TRBJ2-3; the D is unclear. V lost 3 bases, J lost 10 bases, and 17 bases lay in between. The CDR3 covers 14 residues. Germline V gene data show CDR1 as SGHAT and CDR2 as FQNNGV. The CDR3 loop is CASSFESHSDAQYF. Written as DNA, the CDR3 is TGTGCCAGCAGCTTTGAGAGTCACAGCGATGCGCAGTATTTT.

This clonotype was detected many times. The chain has TRBV4-1 and TRBJ1-1, with 7 bases aligning to TRBD1. The J segment lost 0 bases and the V segment lost 5 bases, leaving 6 bases of the junction unmatched. CDR1 and CDR2 (germline): MGHRA, YSYEKL. This CDR3 has 15 amino acids. CDR3 nucleotides: TGCGCCAGCAGCAACCCGACAGGGTTGAACACTGAAGCTTTCTTT. This codes for CASSNPTGLNTEAFF.

Concerning this clonotype: The junction departs from germline at one end; a sequencing error may be responsible. The chain employs TRBV6-6 and TRBJ2-3; no clear D. The CDR3 sequence is 13 residues long. Germline loops: CDR1 MNHNY, CDR2 SVGAGI (reference sequence). CDR3 nucleotide sequence: TGTGCCAGAAGTGACGGCCTCCCAGATACACAGTATTTT. Translating gives CARSDGLPDTQYF.